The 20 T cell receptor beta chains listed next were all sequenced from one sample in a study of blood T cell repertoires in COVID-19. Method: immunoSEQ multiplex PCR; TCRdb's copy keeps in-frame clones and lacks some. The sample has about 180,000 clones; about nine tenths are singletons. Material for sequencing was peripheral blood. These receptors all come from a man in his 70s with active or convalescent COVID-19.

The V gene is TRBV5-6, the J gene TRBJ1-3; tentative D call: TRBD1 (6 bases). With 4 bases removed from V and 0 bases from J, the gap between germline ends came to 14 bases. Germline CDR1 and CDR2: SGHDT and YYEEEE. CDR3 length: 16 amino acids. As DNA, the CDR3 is TGTGCCAGCAGCGCACCGGACAGAGGCTCTGGAAACACCATATATTTT. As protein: CASSAPDRGSGNTIYF.

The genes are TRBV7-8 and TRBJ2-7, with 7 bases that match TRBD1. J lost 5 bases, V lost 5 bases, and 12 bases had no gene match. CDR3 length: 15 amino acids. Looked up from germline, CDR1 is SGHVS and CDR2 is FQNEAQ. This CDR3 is CASSPLQGSRDEQYF. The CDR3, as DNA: TGTGCCAGCAGCCCACTACAGGGGTCCAGGGACGAGCAGTACTTC.

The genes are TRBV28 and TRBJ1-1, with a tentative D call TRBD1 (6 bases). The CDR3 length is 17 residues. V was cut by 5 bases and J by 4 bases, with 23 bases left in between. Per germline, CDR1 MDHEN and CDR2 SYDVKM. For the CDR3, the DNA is TGTGCCAGCAGTGCCTCCCGTGCAGGGGCTGGCGGCACTGAAGCTTTCTTT. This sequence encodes CASSASRAGAGGTEAFF.

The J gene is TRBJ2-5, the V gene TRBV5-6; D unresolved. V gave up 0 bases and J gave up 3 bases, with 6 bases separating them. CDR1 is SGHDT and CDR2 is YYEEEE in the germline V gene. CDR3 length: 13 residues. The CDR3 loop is CASSLGQEETQYF. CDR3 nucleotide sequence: TGTGCCAGCAGCTTGGGGCAAGAAGAGACCCAGTACTTC.

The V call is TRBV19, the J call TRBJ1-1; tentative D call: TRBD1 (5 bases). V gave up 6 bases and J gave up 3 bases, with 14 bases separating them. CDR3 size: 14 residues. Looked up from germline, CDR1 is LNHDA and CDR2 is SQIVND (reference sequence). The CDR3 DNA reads TGTGCCAGTAGCAACCCGGGGGTAGACACTGAAGCTTTCTTT. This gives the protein CASSNPGVDTEAFF. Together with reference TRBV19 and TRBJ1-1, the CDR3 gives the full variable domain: DGGITQSPKYLFRKEGQNVTLSCEQNLNHDAMYWYRQDPGQGLRLIYYSQIVNDFQKGDIAEGYSVSREKKESFPLTVTSAQKNPTAFYLCASSNPGVDTEAFFGQGTRLTVV.

The CDR3 protein is CASKLHYEQYF. Written as DNA, the CDR3 is TGTGCCAGCAAACTACACTACGAGCAGTACTTC. The chain recombines TRBV6-5 with TRBJ2-7; D is uncertain. Germline V CDR1 and CDR2: MNHEY, SVGAGI. This CDR3 is built from 11 residues. The ends were cut back, 7 bases at V and 3 bases at J, with 7 bases in the middle.

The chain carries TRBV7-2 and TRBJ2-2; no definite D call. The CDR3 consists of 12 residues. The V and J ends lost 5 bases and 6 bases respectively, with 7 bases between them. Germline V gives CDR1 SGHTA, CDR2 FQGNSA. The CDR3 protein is CASSPSAGELFF. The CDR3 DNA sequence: TGTGCCAGCAGCCCCTCAGCCGGGGAGCTGTTTTTT. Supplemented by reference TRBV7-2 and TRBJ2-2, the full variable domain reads GAGVSQSPSNKVTEKGKDVELRCDPISGHTALYWYRQSLGQGLEFLIYFQGNSAPDKSGLPSDRFSAERTGGSVSTLTIQRTQQEDSAVYLCASSPSAGELFFGEGSRLTVL.

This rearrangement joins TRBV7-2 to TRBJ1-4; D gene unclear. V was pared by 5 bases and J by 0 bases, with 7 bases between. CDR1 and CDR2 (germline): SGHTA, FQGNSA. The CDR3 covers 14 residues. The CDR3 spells CASSLTPTNEKLFF. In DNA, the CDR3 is TGTGCCAGCAGCCTGACACCAACTAATGAAAAACTGTTTTTT.

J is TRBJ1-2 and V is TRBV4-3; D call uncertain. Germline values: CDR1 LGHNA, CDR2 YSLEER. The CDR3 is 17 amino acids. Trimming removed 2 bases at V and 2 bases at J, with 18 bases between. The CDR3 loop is CASSQLAVAGTNYGYTF. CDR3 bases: TGCGCCAGCAGCCAACTTGCCGTGGCAGGCACAAACTATGGCTACACCTTC.

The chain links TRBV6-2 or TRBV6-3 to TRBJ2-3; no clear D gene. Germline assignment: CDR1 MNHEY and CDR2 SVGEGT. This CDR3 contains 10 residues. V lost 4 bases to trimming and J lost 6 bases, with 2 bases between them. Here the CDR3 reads CASSSDTQYF. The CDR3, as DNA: TGTGCCAGCAGTTCGGATACGCAGTATTTT.

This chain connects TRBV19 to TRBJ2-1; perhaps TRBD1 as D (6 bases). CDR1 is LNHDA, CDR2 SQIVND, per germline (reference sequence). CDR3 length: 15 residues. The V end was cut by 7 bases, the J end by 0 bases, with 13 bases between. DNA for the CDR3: TGTGCCAGTATTGCGGTGGGGGCCTCCTACAATGAGCAGTTCTTC. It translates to CASIAVGASYNEQFF.

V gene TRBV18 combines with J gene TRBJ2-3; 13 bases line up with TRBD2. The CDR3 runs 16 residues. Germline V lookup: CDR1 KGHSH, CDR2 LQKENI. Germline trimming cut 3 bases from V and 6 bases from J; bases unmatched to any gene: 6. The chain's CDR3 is CASSPGLAGPGDTQYF. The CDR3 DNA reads TGTGCCAGCTCACCGGGACTAGCGGGACCCGGGGATACGCAGTATTTT.

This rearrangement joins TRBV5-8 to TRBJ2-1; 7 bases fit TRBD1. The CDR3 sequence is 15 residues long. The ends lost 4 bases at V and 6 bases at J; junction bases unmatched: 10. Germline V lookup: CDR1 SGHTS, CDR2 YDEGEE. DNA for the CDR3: TGTGCCAGCAGCCCCGGGACAGCCCTACTCAATGAGCAGTTCTTC. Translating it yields CASSPGTALLNEQFF. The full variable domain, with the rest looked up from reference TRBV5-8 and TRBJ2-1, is EAGVTQSPTHLIKTRGQQATLRCSPISGHTSVYWYQQALGLGLQFLLWYDEGEERNRGNFPPRFSGRQFPNYSSELNVNALELEDSALYLCASSPGTALLNEQFFGPGTRLTVL.

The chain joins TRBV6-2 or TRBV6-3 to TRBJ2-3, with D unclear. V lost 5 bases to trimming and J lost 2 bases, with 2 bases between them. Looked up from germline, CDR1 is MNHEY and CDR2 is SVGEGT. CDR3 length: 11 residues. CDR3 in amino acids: CASSHTDTQYF. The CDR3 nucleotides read TGTGCCAGCAGTCACACAGATACGCAGTATTTT.

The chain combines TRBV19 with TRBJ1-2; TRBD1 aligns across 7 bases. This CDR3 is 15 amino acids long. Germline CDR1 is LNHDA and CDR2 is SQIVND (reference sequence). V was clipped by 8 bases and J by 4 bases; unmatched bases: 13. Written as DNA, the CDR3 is TGTGCCAGTCACGGGGGGGACAGTCTCGGCTATGGCTACACCTTC. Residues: CASHGGDSLGYGYTF.

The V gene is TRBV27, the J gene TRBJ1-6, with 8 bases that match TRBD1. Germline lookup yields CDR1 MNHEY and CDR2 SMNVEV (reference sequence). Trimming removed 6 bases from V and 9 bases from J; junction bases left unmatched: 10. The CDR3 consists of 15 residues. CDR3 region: CASRTQTGALSPLHF. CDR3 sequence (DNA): TGTGCCAGCAGAACGCAGACAGGGGCCCTTTCACCCCTCCACTTT.

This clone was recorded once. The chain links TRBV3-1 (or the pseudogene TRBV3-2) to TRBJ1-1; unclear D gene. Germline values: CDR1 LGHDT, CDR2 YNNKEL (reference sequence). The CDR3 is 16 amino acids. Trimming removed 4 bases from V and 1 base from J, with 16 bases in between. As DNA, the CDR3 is TGTGCCAGCAGCCCAAAAGCCTGGGCCCAGAACACTGAAGCTTTCTTT. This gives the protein CASSPKAWAQNTEAFF.

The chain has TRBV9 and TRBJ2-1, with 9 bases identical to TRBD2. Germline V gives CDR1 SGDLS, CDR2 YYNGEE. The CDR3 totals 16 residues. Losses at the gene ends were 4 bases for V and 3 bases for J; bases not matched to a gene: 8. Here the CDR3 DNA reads TGTGCCAGCAGCCAGATAGCGGGAGTCGTCTACAATGAGCAGTTCTTC. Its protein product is CASSQIAGVVYNEQFF. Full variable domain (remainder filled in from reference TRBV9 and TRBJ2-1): DSGVTQTPKHLITATGQRVTLRCSPRSGDLSVYWYQQSLDQGLQFLIQYYNGEERAKGNILERFSAQQFPDLHSELNLSSLELGDSALYFCASSQIAGVVYNEQFFGPGTRLTVL.

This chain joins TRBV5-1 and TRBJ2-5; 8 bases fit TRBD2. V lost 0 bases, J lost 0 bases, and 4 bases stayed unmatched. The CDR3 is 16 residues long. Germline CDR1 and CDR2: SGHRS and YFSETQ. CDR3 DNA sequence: TGCGCCAGCAGCTTGGCGGGGGGGGTATACCAAGAGACCCAGTACTTC. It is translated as CASSLAGGVYQETQYF.

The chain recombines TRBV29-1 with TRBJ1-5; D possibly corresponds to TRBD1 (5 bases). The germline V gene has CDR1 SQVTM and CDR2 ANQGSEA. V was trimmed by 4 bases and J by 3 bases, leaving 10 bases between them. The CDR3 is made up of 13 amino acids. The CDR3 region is CSVGEGNNQPQHF. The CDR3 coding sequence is TGCAGCGTTGGGGAGGGGAACAATCAGCCCCAGCATTTT.